Presented here are 18 T cell receptor beta chains from one specimen sequenced in a study of cytomegalovirus exposure and HLA in healthy donors. 60 Vbeta and 13 Jbeta primers were used in PCR. TCRdb keeps only in-frame clones here, not all; method: immunoSEQ multiplex PCR. Of over 150,000 clones in the sample, more than 60% were seen once. Sequenced input: PBMCs. These receptors were collected from a young woman in good health and CMV-seropositive.

This clone was detected only a few times. V is TRBV11-3 and J is TRBJ2-2, with TRBD2 identical over 12 bases. Germline CDR1 reads SGHNT; CDR2 reads YENEEA. J lost 5 bases, V lost 1 base, and 5 bases had no gene match. CDR3 length: 17 amino acids. The CDR3 bases are TGTGCCAGCAGCTTAGTCCGACTAGCGGGAGAAACCGGGGAGCTGTTTTTT. Translation: CASSLVRLAGETGELFF.

This chain joins TRBV5-8 and TRBJ2-7; TRBD1 is a possible D gene (6 bases). Trimming took 7 bases from V and 0 from J, leaving 14 bases between them. Germline V lookup: CDR1 SGHTS, CDR2 YDEGEE. The CDR3 totals 14 residues. CDR3 DNA: TGTGCCAGCGTTACAGGGTGGACCTCCTACGAGCAGTACTTC. Protein product: CASVTGWTSYEQYF.

The genes are TRBV28 and TRBJ2-3, with 12 bases aligning to TRBD2. The CDR3 runs 14 residues. CDR1 and CDR2 (germline): MDHEN, SYDVKM. J lost 6 bases, V lost 6 bases, and 4 bases had no gene match. CDR3 nucleotide sequence: TGTGCCAGCAGCCCCACTAGCGGGGGGGATACGCAGTATTTT. Encoded protein: CASSPTSGGDTQYF. Supplemented by reference TRBV28 and TRBJ2-3, the full variable domain reads DVKVTQSSRYLVKRTGEKVFLECVQDMDHENMFWYRQDPGLGLRLIYFSYDVKMKEKGDIPEGYSVSREKKERFSLILESASTNQTSMYLCASSPTSGGDTQYFGPGTRLTVL.

This sequence joins TRBV6-1 and TRBJ2-7, with D possibly matching TRBD1 (5 bases). The CDR3 consists of 13 residues. Trimming removed 2 bases at V and 3 bases at J, with 8 bases between. The germline gives CDR1 MNHNS, CDR2 SASEGT. CDR3 residues: CASSERGLYEQYF. The CDR3 nucleotides are TGTGCCAGCAGTGAAAGGGGTCTCTACGAGCAGTACTTC.

There are a few counts of this clone. CDR3 loop: CASSLAMISNTDTQYF. The CDR3 DNA reads TGTGCCAGCAGCTTGGCTATGATATCAAACACAGATACGCAGTATTTT. This chain connects TRBV5-8 to TRBJ2-3; D is unclear. The CDR3 length is 16 residues. Trimming cost V 0 bases and J 2 bases, with 13 bases left between them. Germline CDR1 is SGHTS and CDR2 is YDEGEE.

This clone was detected only a few times. The V gene is TRBV9, the J gene TRBJ2-3, with 9 bases lining up with TRBD2. V was pared by 0 bases and J by 6 bases, with 5 bases of the junction left unmatched. This CDR3 spans 15 amino acids. In germline, CDR1 is SGDLS, CDR2 YYNGEE. For the CDR3, the DNA is TGTGCCAGCAGCGTAGAACTAGCGGGCTCTGATACGCAGTATTTT. As protein: CASSVELAGSDTQYF.

The CDR3 DNA sequence: TGTGCCTGGAGTTTTGAGGGCCTCTCCTACGAGCAGTACTTC. Amino acids: CAWSFEGLSYEQYF. The V and J genes are TRBV30 and TRBJ2-7; a weak D match, TRBD2 (5 bases). The length of the CDR3 is 14 residues. Germline values: CDR1 GTSNPN, CDR2 SVGIG (reference sequence). Trimming shortened V by 2 bases and J by 0 bases, and 11 bases separated the two germline ends.

This clone has more than one count but fewer than ten. The V gene is TRBV7-3, the J gene TRBJ2-3, with 11 nucleotides matching TRBD2. The CDR3 is 16 amino acids. Germline trimming cut 3 bases from V and 2 bases from J; bases unmatched to any gene: 4. CDR1 is SGHTA and CDR2 is FQGTGA in the germline V gene. For the CDR3, the DNA is TGTGCCAGCAGCTTGGGACTAGCGGCCCCCACAGATACGCAGTATTTT. This sequence encodes CASSLGLAAPTDTQYF.

V gene TRBV27 combines with J gene TRBJ1-4; no definite D call. The CDR3 covers 16 residues. The V end lost 0 bases, the J end lost 1 base, and 9 bases lay between the germline ends. Per the germline V gene, CDR1 is MNHEY and CDR2 is SMNVEV (reference sequence). In DNA form, the CDR3 reads TGTGCCAGCAGTTTATCGTGGAGAGGAACTAATGAAAAACTGTTTTTT. Its translation: CASSLSWRGTNEKLFF.

The chain recombines TRBV28 with TRBJ2-5, with 9 bases identical to TRBD1. The CDR3 is 14 amino acids. The ends lost 10 bases at V and 5 bases at J; junction bases unmatched: 11. CDR1 MDHEN and CDR2 SYDVKM come from the germline V gene. As DNA, the CDR3 is TGTGCCACCAACCGACAGGGGGAATGGGAGACCCAGTACTTC. Protein sequence: CATNRQGEWETQYF.

The chain combines TRBV13 with TRBJ2-1; TRBD2 aligns across 7 bases. The CDR3 contains 15 residues. V was clipped by 5 bases and J by 6 bases; unmatched bases: 10. Germline V gene sequence: CDR1 PRHDT, CDR2 FYEKMQ (reference sequence). The CDR3 bases are TGTGCCAGCAGCATAAGGCTAGCGGTCTTCAATGAGCAGTTCTTC. Translated, it gives CASSIRLAVFNEQFF.

This sequence joins TRBV20-1 and TRBJ1-2; tentatively, D is TRBD1 (6 bases). Trimming removed 3 bases at V and 8 bases at J, with 10 bases between. The CDR3 runs to 11 residues. Germline V CDR1 and CDR2: DFQATT, SNEGSKA (reference sequence). CDR3 region: CSASRQVGYTF. CDR3 DNA sequence: TGCAGTGCTAGCAGACAGGTCGGCTACACCTTC.

The chain joins TRBV5-6 to TRBJ2-7; 8 positions match TRBD1. Unmatched junction bases numbered 2, after V lost 3 bases and J lost 0 bases. Germline assignment: CDR1 SGHDT and CDR2 YYEEEE. This CDR3 has 14 amino acids. In DNA, the CDR3 is TGTGCCAGCAGCTACAGGGGGAGCTCCTACGAGCAGTACTTC. Its translation is CASSYRGSSYEQYF.

The sample holds one count of this clone. J is TRBJ2-2 and V is TRBV18, with D hard to call. Looked up from germline, CDR1 is KGHSH and CDR2 is LQKENI. The CDR3 sequence is 16 residues long. V lost 0 bases and J 4 bases, leaving 12 bases between the germline ends. DNA of the CDR3: TGTGCCAGCTCACCACCGAACGGGTATGGCACCGGGGAGCTGTTTTTT. It is translated as CASSPPNGYGTGELFF.

The rearrangement joins TRBV30 to TRBJ2-7; maybe TRBD1 (5 bases). The CDR3 consists of 11 residues. Germline CDR1 GTSNPN, CDR2 SVGIG (reference sequence). V shed 1 base and J shed 10 bases, with 11 bases lying between them. CDR3 sequence: CAWSAGQKQYF. The CDR3 nucleotides read TGTGCCTGGAGTGCCGGACAAAAACAGTACTTC.

This clone was detected only a few times. The chain couples TRBV7-2 to TRBJ1-1; 10 nucleotides line up with TRBD1. In germline, CDR1 is SGHTA, CDR2 FQGNSA. Trimming removed 4 bases from V and 3 bases from J; junction bases left unmatched: 8. The CDR3 has 16 amino acids. The DNA for the CDR3 is TGTGCCAGCAGCTCTTGGGGGGACAGGGGATACACTGAAGCTTTCTTT. Its protein is CASSSWGDRGYTEAFF.

The CDR3 protein is CASSTRTGGNQPQHF. The DNA of the CDR3 is TGTGCCAGTAGTACCAGAACAGGGGGGAATCAGCCCCAGCATTTT. This sequence joins TRBV19 and TRBJ1-5; 8 bases align to TRBD1. This CDR3 is built from 15 residues. With 4 bases clipped from V and 4 bases from J, the junction kept 6 bases outside the gene matches. In germline, CDR1 is LNHDA, CDR2 SQIVND (reference sequence).

The V gene is TRBV11-1, the J gene TRBJ2-2, with 7 bases aligning to TRBD2. V trimming: 6 bases; J trimming: 4 bases; junction bases outside the gene matches: 5. Germline V gives CDR1 SGHAT, CDR2 FQDESV (reference sequence). CDR3 size: 14 residues. CDR3 DNA sequence: TGTGCCAGCAGTCGGGGGGTCGGCACCGGGGAGCTGTTTTTT. It specifies CASSRGVGTGELFF.